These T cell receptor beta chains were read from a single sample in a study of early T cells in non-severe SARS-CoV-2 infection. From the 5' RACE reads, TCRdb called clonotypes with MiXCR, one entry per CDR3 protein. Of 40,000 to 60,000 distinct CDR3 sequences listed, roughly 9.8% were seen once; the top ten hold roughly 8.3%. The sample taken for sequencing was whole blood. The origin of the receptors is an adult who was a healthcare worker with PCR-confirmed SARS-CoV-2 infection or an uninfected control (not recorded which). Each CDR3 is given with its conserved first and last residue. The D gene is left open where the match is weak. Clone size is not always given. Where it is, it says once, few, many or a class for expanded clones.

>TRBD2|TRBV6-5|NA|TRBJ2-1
CASTLTSGSSYNEQFF
TGTGCCAGCACCTTGACTAGCGGGAGCTCCTACAATGAGCAGTTCTTC
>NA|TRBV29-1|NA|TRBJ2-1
CSDLTYNEQFF
TGCAGCGACTTGACTTACAATGAGCAGTTCTTC
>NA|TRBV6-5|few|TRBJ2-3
CASITGPGYKRSQWYF
TGTGCCAGCATTACCGGCCCGGGATACAAACGATCGCAGTGGTATTTT
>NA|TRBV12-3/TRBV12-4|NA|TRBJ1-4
CASSTRLSSEKLFF
TGTGCCAGCAGCACCCGACTGAGTAGTGAAAAACTGTTTTTT
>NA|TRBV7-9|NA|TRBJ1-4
CASRGTAPDEKLFF
TGTGCCAGCAGGGGGACCGCGCCCGATGAAAAACTGTTTTTT
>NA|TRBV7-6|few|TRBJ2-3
CASSLIDWAASTDTQYF
TGTGCCAGCAGCTTGATAGATTGGGCGGCTAGCACAGATACGCAGTATTTT
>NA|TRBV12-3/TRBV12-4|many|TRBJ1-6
CASSPQGDNSPLHF
TGTGCCAGCAGTCCGCAGGGTGATAATTCACCCCTCCACTTT
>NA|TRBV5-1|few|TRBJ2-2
CASSLVAAGELFF
TGCGCCAGCAGCTTGGTGGCGGCCGGGGAGCTGTTTTTT
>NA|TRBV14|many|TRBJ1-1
CASRGEQPNTEAFF
TGTGCCAGCAGGGGGGAACAACCGAACACTGAAGCTTTCTTT
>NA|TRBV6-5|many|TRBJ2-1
CASSYSGQGEFF
TGTGCCAGCAGTTACTCGGGCCAGGGAGAGTTCTTC
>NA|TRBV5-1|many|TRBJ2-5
CASSSRGVQETQYF
TGCGCCAGCAGCTCGCGGGGCGTCCAAGAGACCCAGTACTTC
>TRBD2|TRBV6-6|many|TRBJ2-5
CASSYTSGTLETQYF
TGTGCCAGCAGTTACACTAGCGGGACATTAGAGACCCAGTACTTC
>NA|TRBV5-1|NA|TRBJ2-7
CASFPHSGLSYEQYF
TGCGCCAGCTTCCCCCACTCTGGCCTTTCCTACGAGCAGTACTTC
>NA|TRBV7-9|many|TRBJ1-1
CASSLDAALGPEAFF
TGTGCCAGCAGCTTAGATGCGGCCCTCGGCCCTGAAGCTTTCTTT
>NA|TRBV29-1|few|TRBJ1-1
CSVETGRVPVNTEAFF
TGCAGCGTTGAAACGGGCAGGGTCCCTGTGAACACTGAAGCTTTCTTT
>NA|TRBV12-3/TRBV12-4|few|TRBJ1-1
CATLRALNTEAFF
TGTGCCACCCTGAGGGCGTTGAACACTGAAGCTTTCTTT
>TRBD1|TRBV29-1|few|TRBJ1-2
CSGSDRDYGYTF
TGCAGCGGATCGGACAGGGACTATGGCTACACCTTC
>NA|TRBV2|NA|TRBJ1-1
CASSEYLNTEAFF
TGTGCCAGCAGTGAGTATCTGAACACTGAAGCTTTCTTT
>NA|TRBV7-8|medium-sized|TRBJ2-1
CASSLGTTTYNEQFF
TGTGCCAGCAGCTTAGGGACAACGACCTACAATGAGCAGTTCTTC
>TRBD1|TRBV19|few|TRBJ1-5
CASWTGGNQPQHF
TGTGCCAGTTGGACAGGGGGCAATCAGCCCCAGCATTTT
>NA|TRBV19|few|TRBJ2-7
CASSARLGTPTLEQYF
TGTGCCAGTAGTGCCAGACTGGGGACTCCAACCCTTGAGCAGTACTTC
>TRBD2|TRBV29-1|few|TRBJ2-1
CSVAGVREDEQFF
TGCAGCGTGGCCGGAGTACGGGAGGATGAGCAGTTCTTC
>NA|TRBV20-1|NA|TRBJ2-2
CSARKSTGNTGELFF
TGCAGTGCTAGAAAATCTACAGGGAACACCGGGGAGCTGTTTTTT
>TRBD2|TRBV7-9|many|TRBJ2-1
CASRHPGLAGTRSTYNEQFF
TGTGCCAGCAGGCATCCAGGCCTAGCGGGGACAAGAAGCACCTACAATGAGCAGTTCTTC
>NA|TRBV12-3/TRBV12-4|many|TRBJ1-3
CASSFRPGNTIYF
TGTGCCAGCAGTTTCAGGCCTGGAAACACCATATATTTT
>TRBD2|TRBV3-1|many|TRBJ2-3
CASSPVYIAGDSTDTQYF
TGTGCCAGCAGCCCGGTCTACATAGCGGGAGACAGCACAGATACGCAGTATTTT
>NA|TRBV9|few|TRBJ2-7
CASSPLSGLGDEQYF
TGTGCCAGCAGCCCCCTCAGCGGCCTGGGGGACGAGCAGTACTTC
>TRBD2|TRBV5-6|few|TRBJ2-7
CASSLLLAGGLSEQYF
TGTGCCAGCAGCTTGTTACTAGCGGGAGGTCTGAGCGAGCAGTACTTC
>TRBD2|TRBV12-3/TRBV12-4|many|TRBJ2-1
CASSFVSSGRPAYNEQFF
TGTGCCAGCAGTTTCGTGTCTAGCGGGAGACCCGCCTACAATGAGCAGTTCTTC
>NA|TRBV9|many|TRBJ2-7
CASSVGSGTSYEQYF
TGTGCCAGCAGCGTAGGCTCCGGGACCTCCTACGAGCAGTACTTC
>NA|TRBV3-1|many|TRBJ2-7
CASSQEVPRALNSYEQYF
TGTGCCAGCAGCCAAGAGGTTCCTCGGGCCTTAAACTCCTACGAGCAGTACTTC
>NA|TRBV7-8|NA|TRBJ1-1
CASSLGQVEAFF
TGTGCCAGCAGCTTAGGACAGGTCGAAGCTTTCTTT
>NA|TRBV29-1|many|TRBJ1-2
CSVTRGSYGYTF
TGCAGCGTCACCAGGGGTAGTTATGGCTACACCTTC
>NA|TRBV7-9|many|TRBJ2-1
CASSRDEQFF
TGTGCCAGCAGCCGGGATGAGCAGTTCTTC
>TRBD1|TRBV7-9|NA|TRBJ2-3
CASTIRDRGHTDTQYF
TGTGCCAGCACCATACGGGACAGGGGGCACACAGATACGCAGTATTTT
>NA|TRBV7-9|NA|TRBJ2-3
CASSLASGDSSTDTQYF
TGTGCCAGCAGCTTAGCGAGCGGAGATTCTAGCACAGATACGCAGTATTTT
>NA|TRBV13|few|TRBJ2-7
CASSRTVLTYEQYF
TGTGCCAGCAGCAGAACAGTGCTTACTTACGAGCAGTACTTC
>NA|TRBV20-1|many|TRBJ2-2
CSARPPDGTGELFF
TGCAGTGCTAGACCTCCCGACGGCACCGGGGAGCTGTTTTTT
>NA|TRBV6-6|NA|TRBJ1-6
CASSFTPYSSYNSPLHF
TGTGCCAGCAGTTTCACCCCCTACTCGTCCTATAATTCACCCCTCCACTTT
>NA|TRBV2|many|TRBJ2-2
CAMGTRAWAGELFF
TGTGCCATGGGTACGAGAGCTTGGGCCGGGGAGCTGTTTTTT
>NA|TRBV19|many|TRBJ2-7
CASSSAGPFGEQYF
TGTGCCAGTAGCTCAGCGGGCCCTTTTGGCGAGCAGTACTTC
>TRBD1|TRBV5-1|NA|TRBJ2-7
CASSSLGQGINEQYF
TGCGCCAGCAGCTCCCTGGGACAGGGCATTAACGAGCAGTACTTC
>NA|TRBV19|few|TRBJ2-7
CASSIDRASYEQYF
TGTGCCAGTAGTATAGATCGGGCCTCCTACGAGCAGTACTTC
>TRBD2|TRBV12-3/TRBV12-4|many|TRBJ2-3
CASSPLAGAPDTQYF
TGTGCCAGCAGTCCTCTAGCGGGAGCACCAGATACGCAGTATTTT
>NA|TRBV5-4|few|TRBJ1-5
CASSFTGPHQPQHF
TGTGCCAGCAGCTTTACCGGCCCCCATCAGCCCCAGCATTTT
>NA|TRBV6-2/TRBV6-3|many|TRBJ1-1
CASRYGGGPKQAFF
TGTGCCAGCAGATACGGAGGCGGACCGAAGCAAGCTTTCTTT
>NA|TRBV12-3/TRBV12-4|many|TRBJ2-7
CASSLLAYKDEQYF
TGTGCCAGCAGTTTATTGGCGTATAAGGACGAGCAGTACTTC
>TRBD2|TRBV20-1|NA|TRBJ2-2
CSAREETSEGTGELFF
TGCAGTGCTAGAGAAGAGACTAGCGAGGGCACCGGGGAGCTGTTTTTT
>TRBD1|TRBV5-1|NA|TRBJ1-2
CASTGTGGGSGGYTF
TGCGCCAGCACCGGGACAGGGGGTGGATCAGGAGGCTACACCTTC
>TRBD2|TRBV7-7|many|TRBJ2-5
CASSSGLAGAKETQYF
TGTGCCAGCTCCTCTGGACTAGCGGGAGCGAAAGAGACCCAGTACTTC
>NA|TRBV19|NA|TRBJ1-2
CASSMGQRVPPNGYTF
TGTGCCAGTAGTATGGGGCAGCGCGTACCCCCAAATGGCTACACCTTC
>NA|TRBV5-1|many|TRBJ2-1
CASSFGTVSYNEQFF
TGCGCCAGCAGCTTTGGGACGGTCTCCTACAATGAGCAGTTCTTC
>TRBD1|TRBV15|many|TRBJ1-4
CATSRQGDGEKLFF
TGTGCCACCAGCAGACAGGGGGACGGGGAAAAACTGTTTTTT